The clone carrying this T cell receptor beta chain was found many times. Its matching antigen is unknown. This entry is derived from a study of CD8 T cells in ankylosing spondylitis. TCRdb re-called the 5' RACE reads through MiXCR, storing one row per CDR3 protein. This sample carries fewer than 200,000 distinct CDR3 sequences, roughly 10% of them seen once, and the ten largest clones take roughly 16%. Study-wide results and caveats: Previously reported in reactive arthritis synovial fluid and blood were some of the motif variants.

The length of the CDR3 is 14 residues. V was trimmed by 1 base and J by 4 bases, leaving 10 bases between them. The TCR sequence derives from a female donor with ankylosing spondylitis or in good health (not recorded which). The J gene is TRBJ1-1, the V gene TRBV12-3 or TRBV12-4; D unclear. The specimen sequenced was blood, either unsorted or a sorted T cell fraction (not recorded which). The CDR3 sequence is CASSLGGRGTEAFF. In DNA form, the CDR3 reads TGTGCCAGCAGTTTAGGTGGCAGAGGCACTGAAGCTTTCTTT.